This T cell receptor beta chain is drawn from a study of T cell changes during pregnancy in multiple sclerosis. TCRdb keeps only in-frame clones here, not all; method: immunoSEQ multiplex PCR. Among 32,000 or so clones, 89% were seen once, and the ten largest hold 10% to 13%. CDR3 size: 16 residues. The germline V gene encodes CDR1 SGHTA and CDR2 FQGNSA. Trimming removed 0 bases at V and 5 bases at J, with 15 bases between. This rearrangement joins TRBV7-2 to TRBJ2-3; possible D gene TRBD2, 6 bases. The clonotype was recovered from a female donor with multiple sclerosis, enrolled in a pregnancy study. Sequenced here: CD8+ T cells from peripheral blood mononuclear cells, sampled in the second trimester of pregnancy. CDR3 protein: CASSLAPGLPGDTQYF. The CDR3 DNA reads as TGTGCCAGCAGCTTAGCTCCGGGACTCCCGGGAGATACGCAGTATTTT.